The next 29 T cell receptor beta chains were all read from a single sample in a study of beta chain features in type 1 diabetes. Study-level points and caveats: In all four CD4+ subsets, TCRB CDR3 length was significantly, moderately reduced in type 1 diabetes.

Expressed TCRB transcripts were sequenced because the entire RNA isolate underwent reverse transcription. Assay used: immunoSEQ multiplex PCR; TCRdb lists only in-frame clones, some missing. The profile shows hundreds of thousands of clones, under 15% of them singletons. No antigens are known for them. Sequenced input: naive CD4+ T cells from blood. The receptors were gathered from a man aged 18 to 30 with type 1 diabetes.

This clone was counted between two and nine times. This chain joins TRBV7-2 and TRBJ2-5; D might be TRBD2 (6 bases). Germline assignment: CDR1 SGHTA and CDR2 FQGNSA. The CDR3 covers 13 residues. The ends were cut back, 5 bases at V and 5 bases at J, with 12 bases in the middle. The CDR3 DNA follows: TGTGCCAGCAGCCCGGGGGTCCCGGAGACCCAGTACTTC. It codes for CASSPGVPETQYF.

V is TRBV29-1 and J is TRBJ2-1; 7 bases align to TRBD1. The CDR3 is 15 amino acids. V was pared by 6 bases and J by 1 base, with 9 bases of the junction left unmatched. In germline, CDR1 is SQVTM, CDR2 ANQGSEA. CDR3 DNA sequence: TGCAGCGTAGGGACAGTCCGGGCATCCTACAATGAGCAGTTCTTC. Its translation is CSVGTVRASYNEQFF.

The chain links TRBV28 to TRBJ2-5; unclear D gene. The CDR3 totals 13 residues. Germline CDR1 MDHEN, CDR2 SYDVKM. V gave up 5 bases and J gave up 4 bases, with 11 bases separating them. The CDR3 DNA reads as TGTGCCAGCAGTCCCAGTTGGGGAGAGACCCAGTACTTC. It translates to CASSPSWGETQYF.

A few counts support this clone. The V call is TRBV2, the J call TRBJ1-2, with a possible D match to TRBD1 (6 bases). Trimming stripped 0 bases from V and 7 bases from J, with 15 bases between. The CDR3 totals 15 residues. Germline values: CDR1 SNHLY, CDR2 FYNNEI. CDR3 region: CASSEAQGYRAGYTF. CDR3 nucleotides: TGTGCCAGCAGTGAAGCCCAAGGGTACAGGGCTGGCTACACCTTC.

The gene calls are TRBV5-1 and TRBJ2-7; D might be TRBD1 (6 bases). Germline CDR1 is SGHRS and CDR2 is YFSETQ. The V end was cut by 4 bases, the J end by 4 bases, with 12 bases between. The CDR3 has 13 amino acids. This CDR3 reads CASSGGQLYEQYF. Written as DNA, the CDR3 is TGCGCCAGCAGCGGTGGACAGCTATACGAGCAGTACTTC. The variable domain in full, with the rest retrieved from reference TRBV5-1 and TRBJ2-7, is KAGVTQTPRYLIKTRGQQVTLSCSPISGHRSVSWYQQTPGQGLQFLFEYFSETQRNKGNFPGRFSGRQFSNSRSEMNVSTLELGDSALYLCASSGGQLYEQYFGPGTRLTVT.

The chain couples TRBV7-9 to TRBJ2-1; no clear D gene. The CDR3 length is 15 residues. Germline values: CDR1 SEHNR, CDR2 FQNEAQ (reference sequence). The V and J ends lost 4 bases and 1 base respectively, with 11 bases between them. Written as DNA, the CDR3 is TGTGCCAGCAGCTCCTTCGCCTTTTCCTACAATGAGCAGTTCTTC. Its translation: CASSSFAFSYNEQFF.

The chain is built from TRBV19 and TRBJ2-1, with TRBD1 matching over 8 bases. CDR1 is LNHDA and CDR2 is SQIVND in the germline V gene (reference sequence). CDR3 length: 14 amino acids. After removal of 3 bases from V and 5 bases from J, the junction contained 3 bases not matched to a gene. In DNA, the CDR3 is TGTGCCAGTAGTATGGGACAGGTAAACAATGAGCAGTTCTTC. Its protein product is CASSMGQVNNEQFF. Looking up the rest from reference TRBV19 and TRBJ2-1 gives the full variable domain: DGGITQSPKYLFRKEGQNVTLSCEQNLNHDAMYWYRQDPGQGLRLIYYSQIVNDFQKGDIAEGYSVSREKKESFPLTVTSAQKNPTAFYLCASSMGQVNNEQFFGPGTRLTVL.

The CDR3, as DNA: TGTGCCAGCAGTTCAGCCCCCCAGGGGGTGGGGGGCTACACCTTC. Amino acids: CASSSAPQGVGGYTF. The chain carries TRBV28 and TRBJ1-2; 7 bases map to TRBD1. Trimming removed 4 bases from V and 8 bases from J; junction bases left unmatched: 13. Germline assignment: CDR1 MDHEN and CDR2 SYDVKM. CDR3 length: 15 residues.

The V gene is TRBV11-2, the J gene TRBJ2-7; the D is unclear. CDR3 length equals 12 residues. Germline CDR1 and CDR2: SGHAT and FQNNGV. Deletions cut 8 bases from V and 6 bases from J, with 14 bases between. The CDR3 is CASDRVPGEQYF. The CDR3 DNA reads TGTGCCAGCGACCGCGTGCCAGGCGAGCAGTACTTC.

This clone was detected only a few times. CDR3 nucleotides: TGTGCCATCAAGCGCGACAGGGACCAAGGAGGCCAGTACTTC. Translating it yields CAIKRDRDQGGQYF. This rearrangement joins TRBV5-4 to TRBJ2-5; TRBD1 matches at 7 bases. This CDR3 is built from 14 residues. With V trimmed by 9 bases and J by 10 bases, 18 bases remained unmatched. The germline V gene has CDR1 SGHNT and CDR2 YYREEE (reference sequence).

V usage is TRBV6-5 and J usage is TRBJ1-2; 9 bases map to TRBD1. V gave up 5 bases and J gave up 7 bases; unmatched junction bases: 8. The CDR3 runs 14 residues. Looked up from germline, CDR1 is MNHEY and CDR2 is SVGAGI. Written as DNA, the CDR3 is TGTGCCAGCAGTACGGTACAGGGGGCGAGTGGCTACACCTTC. Protein: CASSTVQGASGYTF.

This clone turned up a few times. This chain joins TRBV19 and TRBJ1-3; TRBD1 aligns across 7 bases. The V and J ends lost 9 bases and 4 bases, in that order; junction bases with no gene match: 6. Germline CDR1 and CDR2: LNHDA and SQIVND (reference sequence). The CDR3 has 13 residues. CDR3 region: CASGWDSGNTIYF. DNA of the CDR3: TGTGCCAGCGGTTGGGACAGCGGAAACACCATATATTTT.

V is TRBV28 and J is TRBJ2-1; 9 bases fit TRBD1. Looked up from germline, CDR1 is MDHEN and CDR2 is SYDVKM. V lost 6 bases and J lost 8; bases outside the gene matches: 11. CDR3 length equals 15 residues. CDR3 sequence reads: CASSSTGGPTDEQFF. The CDR3 region has the DNA TGTGCCAGCAGCTCTACAGGGGGCCCCACGGATGAGCAGTTCTTC.

This clone was counted a few times. The rearrangement uses TRBV13 and TRBJ1-3; tentatively, D is TRBD1 (5 bases). This CDR3 comprises 15 residues. Germline loops: CDR1 PRHDT, CDR2 FYEKMQ (reference sequence). V was cut by 0 bases and J by 2 bases, with 8 bases left in between. CDR3 residues: CASSLGGAPGNTIYF. The CDR3 DNA reads TGTGCCAGCAGCTTAGGCGGGGCGCCTGGAAACACCATATATTTT.

This clone was observed a handful of times. The chain employs TRBV29-1 and TRBJ2-7; D unclear. This CDR3 has 13 amino acids. The V and J ends lost 2 bases and 0 bases respectively, with 8 bases between them. Per germline, CDR1 SQVTM and CDR2 ANQGSEA. The CDR3 sequence is CSVETHSSYEQYF. The CDR3 nucleotides are TGCAGCGTTGAAACCCATTCCTCCTACGAGCAGTACTTC.

V usage is TRBV18 and J usage is TRBJ1-5; D ambiguous. This CDR3 has 14 amino acids. Looked up from germline, CDR1 is KGHSH and CDR2 is LQKENI. Trimming took 10 bases from V and 5 from J, leaving 18 bases between them. The CDR3 protein is CATTRGELHQPQHF. As DNA, the CDR3 is TGTGCCACCACTCGGGGAGAGCTTCATCAGCCCCAGCATTTT. Based on the CDR3 plus reference TRBV18 and TRBJ1-5, the full variable domain is NAGVMQNPRHLVRRRGQEARLRCSPMKGHSHVYWYRQLPEEGLKFMVYLQKENIIDESGMPKERFSAEFPKEGPSILRIQQVVRGDSAAYFCATTRGELHQPQHFGDGTRLSIL.

In nucleotides, the CDR3 is TGTGCCAGCAGCTTAGGGGTAGCGGGGGTCTTTCACACAGATACGCAGTATTTT. This translates into CASSLGVAGVFHTDTQYF. The chain recombines TRBV13 with TRBJ2-3; 9 positions match TRBD2. The CDR3 consists of 18 residues. The V and J ends lost 0 bases and 2 bases, in that order; junction bases with no gene match: 9. Germline V gives CDR1 PRHDT, CDR2 FYEKMQ (reference sequence).

This clone was detected a few times. The genes are TRBV27 and TRBJ2-3, with 8 positions matching TRBD1. CDR1 MNHEY and CDR2 SMNVEV come from the germline V gene (reference sequence). Germline trimming cut 3 bases from V and 2 bases from J; bases unmatched to any gene: 4. This CDR3 is built from 15 residues. The CDR3 sequence is CASSFPGGATDTQYF. The CDR3 DNA reads as TGTGCCAGCAGTTTTCCAGGGGGCGCCACAGATACGCAGTATTTT.

In its sample, this clone was seen a few times. The chain employs TRBV10-2 and TRBJ1-5, with 8 bases aligning to TRBD1. The CDR3 covers 13 residues. Per the germline V gene, CDR1 is WSHSY and CDR2 is SAAADI. The J segment lost 11 bases and the V segment lost 2 bases, leaving 5 bases of the junction unmatched. The CDR3 loop reads CASSEQGATTQHF. In nucleotides, the CDR3 is TGCGCCAGCAGTGAGCAGGGGGCGACGACCCAGCATTTT.

This clone was counted between two and nine times. This chain uses TRBV2 with TRBJ2-7; perhaps TRBD1 as D (5 bases). Germline-derived CDR1 and CDR2 are SNHLY and FYNNEI. Between the trimmed V and J ends, which lost 5 bases and 6 bases, there was a span of 11 bases. There are 12 residues in the CDR3. The CDR3 loop is CASSQDIGEQYF. In nucleotides, the CDR3 is TGTGCCAGCAGTCAGGACATCGGCGAGCAGTACTTC.

The genes are TRBV28 and TRBJ2-5, with 10 bases identical to TRBD1. Looked up from germline, CDR1 is MDHEN and CDR2 is SYDVKM. The CDR3 length is 15 residues. The trim removed 8 bases at V and 2 bases at J, leaving 8 bases unmatched. The CDR3 spells CASGQGGQGQETQYF. CDR3 bases: TGTGCCAGCGGCCAGGGGGGACAGGGGCAAGAGACCCAGTACTTC.

The chain combines TRBV5-6 with TRBJ1-4; possibly TRBD1 for D (5 bases). This CDR3 region has 14 residues. Trimming removed 1 base from V and 11 bases from J, with 15 bases in between. Germline values: CDR1 SGHDT, CDR2 YYEEEE. CDR3 nucleotide sequence: TGTGCCAGCAGCTTGCTACAGGCGTCCGGGAAACTGTTTTTT. This codes for CASSLLQASGKLFF.

V gene TRBV14 combines with J gene TRBJ2-1; D might be TRBD2 (6 bases). V shed 4 bases and J shed 9 bases, with 13 bases lying between them. Germline values: CDR1 SGHDN, CDR2 FVKESK. The CDR3 is 13 residues long. As DNA, the CDR3 is TGTGCCAGCAGCCCTCGGGAGTTTGGTGAGCAGTTCTTC. Translation: CASSPREFGEQFF.

The chain recombines TRBV7-9 with TRBJ1-1; D ambiguous. This CDR3 region has 12 residues. Deletions cut 5 bases from V and 3 bases from J, with 7 bases between. Germline V gives CDR1 SEHNR, CDR2 FQNEAQ (reference sequence). DNA of the CDR3: TGTGCCAGCAGCGCGAGGGACACTGAAGCTTTCTTT. Translated: CASSARDTEAFF.

V is TRBV25-1 and J is TRBJ1-6; 8 bases fit TRBD1. Germline V gene sequence: CDR1 MGHDK, CDR2 SYGVNS. V lost 6 bases and J lost 7; bases outside the gene matches: 5. CDR3 length: 14 residues. CDR3 protein: CASRRGQANSPLHF. In DNA form, the CDR3 reads TGTGCCAGCAGGAGGGGACAGGCCAATTCACCCCTCCACTTT.

Concerning this clone: The sample carries other DNA sequences with the same CDR3. This chain uses TRBV19 with TRBJ2-3; TRBD1 matches 7 bases. The junction had 3 bases not matched to a gene; V was cut back by 5 bases and J by 4 bases. Germline CDR1 LNHDA, CDR2 SQIVND (reference sequence). This CDR3 has 13 amino acids. The DNA of the CDR3 is TGTGCCAGTAGTTCCCAGGGGGCAGATACGCAGTATTTT. This encodes CASSSQGADTQYF.

The chain couples TRBV7-9 to TRBJ2-1, with 9 nucleotides matching TRBD2. The CDR3 is 14 amino acids. Trimming at V came to 10 bases and at J to 8 bases, leaving 12 bases not matched to a gene. Germline V lookup: CDR1 SEHNR, CDR2 FQNEAQ (reference sequence). For the CDR3, the DNA is TGTGCCACCATGAGTCAAGGCGGGAGGGATGAGCAGTTCTTC. Encoded protein: CATMSQGGRDEQFF.

V usage is TRBV5-1 and J usage is TRBJ1-2; D may be TRBD1 (6 bases). Germline CDR1 SGHRS, CDR2 YFSETQ. This CDR3 has 15 amino acids. The V and J ends lost 0 bases and 3 bases respectively, with 12 bases between them. CDR3 DNA sequence: TGCGCCAGCAGCTTGGAGCACAGGGAAGACTATGGCTACACCTTC. It specifies CASSLEHREDYGYTF.

The CDR3 loop reads CASSKRLAGAQETQYF. Here the CDR3 DNA reads TGTGCCAGCAGCAAGCGACTAGCGGGGGCCCAAGAGACCCAGTACTTC. The chain joins TRBV9 to TRBJ2-5, with TRBD2 matching over 12 bases. The V gene end was trimmed by 4 bases and the J gene end by 1 base; junction bases not matched to a gene: 5. CDR3 size: 16 residues. Germline V gene sequence: CDR1 SGDLS, CDR2 YYNGEE.